These 10 T cell receptor beta chains were all obtained from the same sample, sequenced in a study of blood T cells in healthy people across ages. Primed by a sample-barcoded 5' primer and a J-beta primer mix, a second PCR proceeded for about 6 to 12 cycles. TCRdb processed the 5' RACE reads anew with MiXCR; each CDR3 protein has one entry. The table shows roughly 2 million distinct CDR3 sequences, with just under 50% occurring only once. The sample comprised blood. The receptors derive from a woman aged 40 to 50 in good health.

DNA of the CDR3: TGCAGCGTTGAAGAATCGAGGGCTGGAGCTTTCTTT. Translated: CSVEESRAGAFF. This chain connects TRBV29-1 to TRBJ1-1, with D uncertain. Per the germline V gene, CDR1 is SQVTM and CDR2 is ANQGSEA. The CDR3 is 12 residues long. V lost 0 bases, J lost 10 bases, and 12 bases lay in between.

The chain carries TRBV20-1 and TRBJ2-1; 11 nucleotides match TRBD2. V trimming: 0 bases; J trimming: 2 bases; junction bases outside the gene matches: 6. The CDR3 runs to 17 residues. CDR1 and CDR2 (germline): DFQATT, SNEGSKA (reference sequence). For the CDR3, the DNA is TGCAGTGCTAGAGATCCCTCTAGCGGGGGGACCTACAATGAGCAGTTCTTC. Encoded protein: CSARDPSSGGTYNEQFF.

The chain is built from TRBV4-1 and TRBJ2-3, with 8 bases lining up with TRBD2. From germline, CDR1 is MGHRA and CDR2 YSYEKL. This CDR3 is built from 17 residues. Unmatched junction bases numbered 13, after V lost 5 bases and J lost 3 bases. DNA of the CDR3: TGCGCCAGCAGCAGCCATAGTGGACTAGCATGGACAGATACGCAGTATTTT. Translated, it gives CASSSHSGLAWTDTQYF.

This chain links TRBV2 with TRBJ1-2, with 8 positions matching TRBD1. The ends lost 6 bases at V and 0 bases at J; junction bases unmatched: 9. From germline, CDR1 is SNHLY and CDR2 FYNNEI. The CDR3 loop spans 16 amino acids. The DNA of the CDR3 is TGTGCCAGCAGCCGAGCCGGGACAGGAACTAACTATGGCTACACCTTC. Its protein product is CASSRAGTGTNYGYTF.

V usage is TRBV24-1 and J usage is TRBJ2-6; no clear D. Germline lookup yields CDR1 KGHDR and CDR2 SFDVKD. The CDR3 sequence is 16 residues long. Trimming stripped 7 bases from V and 4 bases from J, with 16 bases between. The CDR3 nucleotides are TGTGCCACCAGCCCCAGCTGGGTAAAAGGGGCCAACGTCCTGACTTTC. Its protein product is CATSPSWVKGANVLTF.

The chain has TRBV29-1 and TRBJ1-1; D perhaps matches TRBD1 (6 bases). The CDR3 extends over 16 amino acids. CDR1 and CDR2 from the germline V gene are SQVTM and ANQGSEA. Trimming took 6 bases from V and 0 from J, leaving 20 bases between them. The CDR3 protein is CSVVEGGRGMNTEAFF. The CDR3 nucleotides read TGCAGCGTGGTGGAGGGGGGAAGGGGGATGAACACTGAAGCTTTCTTT.

This chain uses TRBV28 with TRBJ2-5; D gene uncertain. Germline CDR1 and CDR2: MDHEN and SYDVKM. The CDR3 contains 13 residues. V was pared by 6 bases and J by 1 base, with 9 bases between. CDR3 in DNA: TGTGCCAGCAGGGTCCGTGGCCAAGAGACCCAGTACTTC. Encoded protein: CASRVRGQETQYF.

The chain links TRBV4-1 to TRBJ1-2, with 7 bases fitting TRBD1. V was pared by 3 bases and J by 5 bases, with 12 bases of the junction left unmatched. The CDR3 runs 16 residues. From germline, CDR1 is MGHRA and CDR2 YSYEKL. CDR3 nucleotide sequence: TGCGCCAGCAGCCATTTTTCCGGGACAGCGGGTTATGGCTACACCTTC. As protein: CASSHFSGTAGYGYTF.

This clonotype was seen a few times. This chain uses TRBV6-5 with TRBJ2-7; D is possibly TRBD1 (6 bases). Deletions cut 8 bases from V and 1 base from J, with 18 bases between. Germline V gene data show CDR1 as MNHEY and CDR2 as SVGAGI. This CDR3 has 15 amino acids. The CDR3 region has the DNA TGTGCCAGCGGCACTATCACAGGGCCGTCCTACGAGCAGTACTTC. Its translation is CASGTITGPSYEQYF.

The V call is TRBV5-1, the J call TRBJ2-2; D remains ambiguous. Germline V CDR1 and CDR2: SGHRS, YFSETQ. The CDR3 covers 13 residues. Trimming took off 0 bases at V and 9 bases at J, with 9 bases between the two ends. Here the CDR3 DNA reads TGCGCCAGCAGCTTGGATCTGGACCGGGAGCTGTTTTTT. Translated, it gives CASSLDLDRELFF. The full variable domain, completed using reference TRBV5-1 and TRBJ2-2, is KAGVTQTPRYLIKTRGQQVTLSCSPISGHRSVSWYQQTPGQGLQFLFEYFSETQRNKGNFPGRFSGRQFSNSRSEMNVSTLELGDSALYLCASSLDLDRELFFGEGSRLTVL.